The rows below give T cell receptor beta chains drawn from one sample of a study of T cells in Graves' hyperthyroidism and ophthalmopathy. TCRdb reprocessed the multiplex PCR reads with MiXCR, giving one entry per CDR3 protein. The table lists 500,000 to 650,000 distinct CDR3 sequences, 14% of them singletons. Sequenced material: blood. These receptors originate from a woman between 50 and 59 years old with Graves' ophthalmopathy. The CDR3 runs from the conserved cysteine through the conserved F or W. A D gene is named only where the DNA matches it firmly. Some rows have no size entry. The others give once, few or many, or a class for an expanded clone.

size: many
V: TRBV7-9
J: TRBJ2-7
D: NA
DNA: TGTGCCAGCAGCCCCGGAAACTCCGAGCAGTACTTC
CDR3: CASSPGNSEQYF

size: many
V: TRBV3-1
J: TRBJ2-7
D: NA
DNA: TGTGCCAGCAGCCGGCAAACCACCTACGAGCAGTACTTC
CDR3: CASSRQTTYEQYF

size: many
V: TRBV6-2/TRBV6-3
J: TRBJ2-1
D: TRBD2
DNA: TGTGCCAGCACCGGACTAGCACCGAGGGGTGAGCAGTTCTTC
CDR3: CASTGLAPRGEQFF

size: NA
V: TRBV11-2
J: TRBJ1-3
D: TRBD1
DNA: TGTGCCAGCAGCTTTGGGACAGGGCGTGGAGACACCATATATTTT
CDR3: CASSFGTGRGDTIYF

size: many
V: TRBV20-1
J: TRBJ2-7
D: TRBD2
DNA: TGCAGTGCTAGACAACTAGCGGGAGTTACCTACGAGCAGTACTTC
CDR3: CSARQLAGVTYEQYF

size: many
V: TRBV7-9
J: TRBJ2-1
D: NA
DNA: TGTGCCAGCAGCCTACAGACTACCTACAATGAGCAGTTCTTC
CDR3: CASSLQTTYNEQFF

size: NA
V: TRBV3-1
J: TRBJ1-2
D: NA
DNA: TGTGCCAGCAGCCTCGGGACATCCGGCTACACCTTC
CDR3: CASSLGTSGYTF

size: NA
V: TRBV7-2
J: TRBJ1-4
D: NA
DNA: TGTGCCAGCAGCTTAGCGATTTCGGTAAATGAAAAACTGTTTTTT
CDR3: CASSLAISVNEKLFF

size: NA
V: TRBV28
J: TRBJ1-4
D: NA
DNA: TGTGCCAGCATTACTCTCGGACAGCGGCCTAATGAAAAACTGTTTTTT
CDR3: CASITLGQRPNEKLFF

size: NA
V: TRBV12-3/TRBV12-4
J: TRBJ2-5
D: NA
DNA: TGTGCCAGCGGTAAGGGGGGACAAGAGACCCAGTACTTC
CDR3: CASGKGGQETQYF

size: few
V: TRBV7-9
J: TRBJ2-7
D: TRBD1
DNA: TGTGCCAGCAGCTTAAATACAGGGGGCTACGAGCAGTACTTC
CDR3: CASSLNTGGYEQYF

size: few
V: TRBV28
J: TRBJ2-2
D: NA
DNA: TGTGCCAGTCGGGACCCCGGTACCGGGGAGCTGTTTTTT
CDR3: CASRDPGTGELFF

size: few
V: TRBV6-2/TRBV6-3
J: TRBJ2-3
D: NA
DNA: TGTGCCAGCAGTTTCCCGCCTCCCCCAGATACGCAGTATTTT
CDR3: CASSFPPPPDTQYF

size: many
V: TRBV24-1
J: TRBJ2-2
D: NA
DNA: TGTGCCACCATGAGCAGAACGAACACCGGGGAGCTGTTTTTT
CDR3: CATMSRTNTGELFF

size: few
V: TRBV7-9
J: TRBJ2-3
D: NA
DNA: TGTGCCAGCAGCCCCCCGGCACAACCCCGGCAGTATTTT
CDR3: CASSPPAQPRQYF

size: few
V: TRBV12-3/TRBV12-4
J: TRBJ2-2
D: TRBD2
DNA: TGTGCCAGCAGTTTACTTCTAGCGGAGAACACCGGGGAGCTGTTTTTT
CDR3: CASSLLLAENTGELFF

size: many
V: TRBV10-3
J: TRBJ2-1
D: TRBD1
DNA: TGTGCCATCACTCACGGGACAGGGGATAGTGAGCAGTTCTTC
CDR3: CAITHGTGDSEQFF

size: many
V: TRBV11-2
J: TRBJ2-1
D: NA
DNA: TGTGCCACCAATGGGAAGGGTTCCTCCTACAATGAGCAGTTCTTC
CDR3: CATNGKGSSYNEQFF

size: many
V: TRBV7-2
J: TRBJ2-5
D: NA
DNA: TGTGCCAGCAGCTTACAGAGCGGGCCGGCGGAGACCCAGTACTTC
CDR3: CASSLQSGPAETQYF

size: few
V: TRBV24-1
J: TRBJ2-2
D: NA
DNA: TGTGCCACCCAAGAGAAGGGCCGAGGGGACACCGGGGAGCTGTTTTTT
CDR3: CATQEKGRGDTGELFF

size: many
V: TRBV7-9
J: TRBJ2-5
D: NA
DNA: TGTGCCAGCAGCCCCCCTCCCCCAGGGTCGCCAGAGACCCAGTACTTC
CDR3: CASSPPPPGSPETQYF

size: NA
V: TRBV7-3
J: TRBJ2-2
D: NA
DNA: TGTGCCAGCAGCCACAAAGGCGCCGGGGAGCTGTTTTTT
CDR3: CASSHKGAGELFF

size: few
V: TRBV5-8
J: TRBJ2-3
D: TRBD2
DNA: TGTGCCAGCAGCTGGGGCGCTAGCGGAGGGGCAGATACGCAGTATTTT
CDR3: CASSWGASGGADTQYF

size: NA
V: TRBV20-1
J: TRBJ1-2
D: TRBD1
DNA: TGCAGTGCTAACAGACAGGGTTTAAACTATGGCTACACCTTC
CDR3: CSANRQGLNYGYTF

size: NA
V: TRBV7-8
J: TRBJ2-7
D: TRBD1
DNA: TGTGCCAGCAGCCTAAGGCCGGGACAGCCCTACGAGCAGTACTTC
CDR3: CASSLRPGQPYEQYF

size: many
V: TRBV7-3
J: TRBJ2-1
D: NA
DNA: TGTGCCAGCAGCTCTCCAGGGTTGACGAGTGAGCAGTTCTTC
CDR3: CASSSPGLTSEQFF

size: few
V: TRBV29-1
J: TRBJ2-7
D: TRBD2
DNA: TGCAGCGTTGTTGGAAAGGGACTACATCAATACGAGCAGTACTTC
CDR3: CSVVGKGLHQYEQYF

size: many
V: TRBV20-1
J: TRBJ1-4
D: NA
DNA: TGCAGTGTCCCGATCGCAGAGGGGAGTGAAAAACTGTTTTTT
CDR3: CSVPIAEGSEKLFF

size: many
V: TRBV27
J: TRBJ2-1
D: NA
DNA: TGTGCCAGCAGTAAGCCCGGGCCGGGCAATGAGCAGTTCTTC
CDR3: CASSKPGPGNEQFF

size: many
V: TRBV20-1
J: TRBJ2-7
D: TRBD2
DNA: TGCAGTGCCACCACCGGGACTAGAATCTACGAGCAGTACTTC
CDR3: CSATTGTRIYEQYF

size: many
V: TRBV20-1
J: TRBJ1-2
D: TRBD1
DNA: TGCAGTGCTGAGGGACAGTTAAATGGCTACACCTTC
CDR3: CSAEGQLNGYTF

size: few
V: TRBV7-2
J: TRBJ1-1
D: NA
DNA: TGTGCCAGCAGCTTCGGTTCGATGAACACTGAAGCTTTCTTT
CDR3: CASSFGSMNTEAFF

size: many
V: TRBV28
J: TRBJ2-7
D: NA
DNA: TGTGCCAGCAGTTTATTTCTAAGTCGGGACCCCAGATCCCCTTTCTACGAGCAGTACTTC
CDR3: CASSLFLSRDPRSPFYEQYF

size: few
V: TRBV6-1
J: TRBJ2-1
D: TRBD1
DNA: TGTGCCAGCAAGGGACAGGGGTTTGGTCTGGGCTCCTACAATGAGCAGTTCTTC
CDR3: CASKGQGFGLGSYNEQFF

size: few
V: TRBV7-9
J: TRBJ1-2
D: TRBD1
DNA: TGTGCCGGGACAGGGGAAAACTATGGCTACACCTTC
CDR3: CAGTGENYGYTF